A single sample is the source of the 14 T cell receptor beta chains below, sequenced in a study of blood T cells in healthy people across ages. A second PCR of about 6 to 12 cycles used a sample-barcoded 5' primer and a J-beta primer mix. One entry per CDR3 protein, called by TCRdb with MiXCR from the 5' RACE reads. The repertoire holds 1.5 million or so distinct CDR3 sequences, with approximately 38% as singletons. Sample: blood. All receptors derive from a young woman in good health.

V and J are TRBV20-1 and TRBJ1-5, with D perhaps matching TRBD1 (5 bases). V gave up 6 bases and J gave up 5 bases, with 17 bases separating them. The germline V gene has CDR1 DFQATT and CDR2 SNEGSKA (reference sequence). This CDR3 contains 14 residues. CDR3 amino acids: CSAPWGNHDQPQHF. CDR3 in DNA: TGCAGTGCCCCGTGGGGGAACCATGATCAGCCCCAGCATTTT.

This chain joins TRBV3-1 and TRBJ1-5; TRBD1 might be the D (5 bases). CDR3 length: 16 amino acids. Deletions cut 1 base from V and 10 bases from J, with 20 bases between. The germline V gene encodes CDR1 LGHDT and CDR2 YNNKEL (reference sequence). The CDR3: CASSQGGQGRGSPQHF. In nucleotides, the CDR3 is TGTGCCAGCAGCCAAGGGGGTCAGGGAAGGGGATCACCCCAGCATTTT. The complete variable domain, with remaining parts taken from reference TRBV3-1 and TRBJ1-5, reads DTAVSQTPKYLVTQMGNDKSIKCEQNLGHDTMYWYKQDSKKFLKIMFSYNNKELIINETVPNRFSPKSPDKAHLNLHINSLELGDSAVYFCASSQGGQGRGSPQHFGDGTRLSIL.

This clonotype turned up a few times. J is TRBJ2-7 and V is TRBV9; D not resolved. The germline gives CDR1 SGDLS, CDR2 YYNGEE. Trimming removed 2 bases at V and 5 bases at J, with 11 bases between. The CDR3 sequence is 13 residues long. In nucleotides, the CDR3 is TGTGCCAGCAGCGTGAAGGGTTGGGACGAGCAGTACTTC. Protein: CASSVKGWDEQYF. Using reference TRBV9 and TRBJ2-7 for the parts outside the CDR3, the full variable domain is DSGVTQTPKHLITATGQRVTLRCSPRSGDLSVYWYQQSLDQGLQFLIQYYNGEERAKGNILERFSAQQFPDLHSELNLSSLELGDSALYFCASSVKGWDEQYFGPGTRLTVT.

This clonotype has only a few counts. V gene TRBV7-2 combines with J gene TRBJ1-2; D not resolved. Trimming left V 4 bases short and J 1 base short, with 7 bases between. This CDR3 has 13 amino acids. In germline, CDR1 is SGHTA, CDR2 FQGNSA. As DNA, the CDR3 is TGTGCCAGCAGCTCGGCGCTTAACTATGGCTACACCTTC. This codes for CASSSALNYGYTF. Looking up the rest from reference TRBV7-2 and TRBJ1-2 gives the full variable domain: GAGVSQSPSNKVTEKGKDVELRCDPISGHTALYWYRQSLGQGLEFLIYFQGNSAPDKSGLPSDRFSAERTGGSVSTLTIQRTQQEDSAVYLCASSSALNYGYTFGSGTRLTVV.

The chain couples TRBV6-2 or TRBV6-3 to TRBJ2-3; no clear D. V dropped 6 bases and J dropped 0 bases, with 16 bases sitting between them. This CDR3 region has 16 residues. In germline, CDR1 is MNHEY, CDR2 SVGEGT. This chain's CDR3 is CASSRRAWRSTDTQYF. CDR3 DNA sequence: TGTGCCAGCAGCCGAAGGGCCTGGCGTAGCACAGATACGCAGTATTTT.

This clonotype occurred a few times. V is TRBV27 and J is TRBJ2-7; tentative D call: TRBD1 (5 bases). CDR3 length equals 15 residues. CDR1 is MNHEY and CDR2 is SMNVEV in the germline V gene (reference sequence). The V end lost 5 bases, the J end lost 1 base, and 15 bases lay between the germline ends. This CDR3 reads CASSSSGRVSYEQYF. The DNA for the CDR3 is TGTGCCAGCAGTAGTTCAGGCAGGGTTTCCTACGAGCAGTACTTC.

A few counts support this clonotype. V gene TRBV29-1 combines with J gene TRBJ2-3; tentatively, D is TRBD1 (5 bases). This CDR3 region has 16 residues. Germline-derived CDR1 and CDR2 are SQVTM and ANQGSEA. V lost 5 bases and J 0 bases, leaving 18 bases between the germline ends. The CDR3 is CSVLSGRAFSTDTQYF. The DNA for the CDR3 is TGCAGCGTTCTGTCGGGCAGGGCCTTTAGCACAGATACGCAGTATTTT.

The V call is TRBV20-1, the J call TRBJ2-3, with 7 nucleotides matching TRBD2. The CDR3 loop spans 15 amino acids. The V gene end was trimmed by 0 bases and the J gene end by 4 bases; junction bases not matched to a gene: 7. The germline V gene has CDR1 DFQATT and CDR2 SNEGSKA (reference sequence). CDR3 amino acids: CSARDPRGVADTQYF. In DNA, the CDR3 is TGCAGTGCTAGAGATCCCCGGGGGGTTGCAGATACGCAGTATTTT.

This clonotype was counted only a few times. J is TRBJ2-7 and V is TRBV5-6, with 9 bases matching TRBD1. The CDR3 loop spans 14 amino acids. The germline CDR1 and CDR2 sequences are SGHDT and YYEEEE. The junction had 4 bases not matched to a gene; V was cut back by 3 bases and J by 3 bases. The CDR3 loop is CASSWRTGDYEQYF. CDR3 nucleotide sequence: TGTGCCAGCAGCTGGCGGACAGGGGACTACGAGCAGTACTTC.

A few counts support this clonotype. The chain has TRBV5-1 and TRBJ2-5; D may be TRBD1 (6 bases). V was pared by 0 bases and J by 5 bases, with 17 bases between. Germline-derived CDR1 and CDR2 are SGHRS and YFSETQ. The CDR3 spans 16 residues. The CDR3 nucleotides are TGCGCCAGCAGCTTGGCCCTCGGACAGCGATCGGAGACCCAGTACTTC. It is translated as CASSLALGQRSETQYF.

This clonotype was found a few times. The chain is built from TRBV10-3 and TRBJ1-1; no clear D gene. Germline assignment: CDR1 ENHRY and CDR2 SYGVKD. The V end lost 5 bases, the J end lost 1 base, and 8 bases lay between the germline ends. This CDR3 contains 13 residues. CDR3 in amino acids: CAISIDGNTEAFF. The CDR3 DNA reads as TGTGCCATCAGTATCGACGGGAACACTGAAGCTTTCTTT.

This clonotype was found a few times. V usage is TRBV12-3 or TRBV12-4 and J usage is TRBJ1-5; D unresolved. The CDR3 loop spans 13 amino acids. Trimming removed 6 bases at V and 3 bases at J, with 9 bases between. The CDR3 nucleotides are TGTGCCAGCAGACGAGAGGCCAATCAGCCCCAGCATTTT. Translating it yields CASRREANQPQHF.

This clonotype was seen a handful of times. This chain joins TRBV25-1 and TRBJ1-1; the match to TRBD1 covers 8 bases. J gave up 6 bases and V 5 bases, and 11 bases lay outside the gene matches. CDR1 MGHDK and CDR2 SYGVNS come from the germline V gene. CDR3 length equals 15 residues. CDR3 in DNA: TGTGCCAGCAGTTCCCCATCCGGGACAGGACCTGAAGCTTTCTTT. Translating it yields CASSSPSGTGPEAFF.

The sample holds one count of this clonotype. V and J are TRBV10-3 and TRBJ1-1; maybe TRBD1 (6 bases). Trimming took 2 bases from V and 0 from J, leaving 7 bases between them. Per the germline V gene, CDR1 is ENHRY and CDR2 is SYGVKD. The CDR3 is 14 amino acids. CDR3 DNA: TGTGCCATCAGTGAGGACAGGTTGAACACTGAAGCTTTCTTT. Translation gives CAISEDRLNTEAFF.